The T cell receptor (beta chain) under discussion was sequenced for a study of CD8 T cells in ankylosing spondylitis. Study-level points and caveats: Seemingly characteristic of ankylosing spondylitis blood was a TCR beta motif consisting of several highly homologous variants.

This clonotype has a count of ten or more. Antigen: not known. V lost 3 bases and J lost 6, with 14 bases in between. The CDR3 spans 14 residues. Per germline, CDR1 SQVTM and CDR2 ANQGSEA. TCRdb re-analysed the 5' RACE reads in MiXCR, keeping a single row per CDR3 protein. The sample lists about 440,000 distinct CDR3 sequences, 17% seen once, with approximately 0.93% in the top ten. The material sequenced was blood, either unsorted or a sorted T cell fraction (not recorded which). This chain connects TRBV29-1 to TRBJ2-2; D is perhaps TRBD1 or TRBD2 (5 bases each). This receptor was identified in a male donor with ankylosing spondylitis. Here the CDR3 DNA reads TGCAGCGTTGAGAGGGACGGTTGGGCCGGGGAGCTGTTTTTT. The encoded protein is CSVERDGWAGELFF.